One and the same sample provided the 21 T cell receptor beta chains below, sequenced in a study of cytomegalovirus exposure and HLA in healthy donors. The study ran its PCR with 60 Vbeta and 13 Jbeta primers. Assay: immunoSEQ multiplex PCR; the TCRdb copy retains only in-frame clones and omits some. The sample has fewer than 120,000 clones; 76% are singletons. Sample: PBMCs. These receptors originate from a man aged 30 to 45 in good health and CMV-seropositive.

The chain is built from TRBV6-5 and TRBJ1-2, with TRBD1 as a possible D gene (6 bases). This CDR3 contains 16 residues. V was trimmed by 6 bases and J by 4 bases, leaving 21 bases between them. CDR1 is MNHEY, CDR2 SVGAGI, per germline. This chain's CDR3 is CASRYRDTGWPYGYTF. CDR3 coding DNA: TGTGCCAGCAGGTACCGGGACACCGGGTGGCCCTATGGCTACACCTTC.

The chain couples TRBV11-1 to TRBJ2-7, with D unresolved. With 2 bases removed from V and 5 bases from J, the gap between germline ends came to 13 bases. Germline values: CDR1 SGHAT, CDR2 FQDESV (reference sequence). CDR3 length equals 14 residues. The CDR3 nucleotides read TGTGCCAGCAGCTTATCCCTAAGTATCCACGAGCAGTACTTC. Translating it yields CASSLSLSIHEQYF.

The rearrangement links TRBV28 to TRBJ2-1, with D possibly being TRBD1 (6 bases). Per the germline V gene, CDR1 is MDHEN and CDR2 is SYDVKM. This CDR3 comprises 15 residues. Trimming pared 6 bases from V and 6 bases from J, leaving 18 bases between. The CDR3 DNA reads TGTGCCAGCAGACTGGGACACGGGGCTCTCAATGAGCAGTTCTTC. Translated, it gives CASRLGHGALNEQFF.

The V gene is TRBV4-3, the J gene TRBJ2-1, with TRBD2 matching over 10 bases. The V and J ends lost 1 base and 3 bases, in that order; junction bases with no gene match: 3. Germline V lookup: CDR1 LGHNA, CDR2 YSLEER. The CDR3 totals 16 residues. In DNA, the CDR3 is TGCGCCAGCAGCCAAGGGGAGCGGGGGGGCTACAATGAGCAGTTCTTC. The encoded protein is CASSQGERGGYNEQFF.

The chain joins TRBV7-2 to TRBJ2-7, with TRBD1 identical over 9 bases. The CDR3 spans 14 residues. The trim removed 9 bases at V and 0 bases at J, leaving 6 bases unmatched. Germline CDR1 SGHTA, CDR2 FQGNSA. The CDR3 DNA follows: TGTGCCAGTTGCGACAGGGGGTCCTCCTACGAGCAGTACTTC. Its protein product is CASCDRGSSYEQYF.

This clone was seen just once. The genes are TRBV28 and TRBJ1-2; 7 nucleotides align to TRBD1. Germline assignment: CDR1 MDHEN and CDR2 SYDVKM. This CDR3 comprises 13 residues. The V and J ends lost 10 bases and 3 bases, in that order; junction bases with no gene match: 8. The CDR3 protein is CANRDSRDYGYTF. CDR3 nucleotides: TGTGCCAACCGGGACAGTCGCGACTATGGCTACACCTTC.

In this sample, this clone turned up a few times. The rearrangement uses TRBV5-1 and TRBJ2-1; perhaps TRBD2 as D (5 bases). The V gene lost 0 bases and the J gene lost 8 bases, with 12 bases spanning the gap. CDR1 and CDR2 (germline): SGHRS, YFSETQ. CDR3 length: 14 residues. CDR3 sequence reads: CASSLVRTLDEQFF. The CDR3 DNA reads TGCGCCAGCAGCTTGGTTAGGACTTTGGATGAGCAGTTCTTC.

DNA for the CDR3: TGTGCCAGCAGCTTAGTCGGGGGGCCATCAGATACGCAGTATTTT. It encodes CASSLVGGPSDTQYF. The chain couples TRBV11-2 to TRBJ2-3, with a weak D call TRBD2 (7 bases). The CDR3 spans 15 residues. Trimming shortened V by 1 base and J by 4 bases, and 12 bases separated the two germline ends. CDR1 and CDR2 from the germline V gene are SGHAT and FQNNGV.

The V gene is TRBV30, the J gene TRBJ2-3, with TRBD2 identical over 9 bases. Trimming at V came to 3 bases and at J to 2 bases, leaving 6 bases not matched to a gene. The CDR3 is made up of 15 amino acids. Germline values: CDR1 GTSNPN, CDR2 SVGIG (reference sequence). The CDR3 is CAWSEGLANTDTQYF. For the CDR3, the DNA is TGTGCCTGGAGCGAGGGACTAGCAAACACAGATACGCAGTATTTT.

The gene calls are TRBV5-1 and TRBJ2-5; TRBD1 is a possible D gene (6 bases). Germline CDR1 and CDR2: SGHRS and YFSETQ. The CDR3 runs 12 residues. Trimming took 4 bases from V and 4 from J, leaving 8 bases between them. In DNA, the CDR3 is TGCGCCAGCAGCCCGACAGGAGAGACCCAGTACTTC. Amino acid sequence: CASSPTGETQYF. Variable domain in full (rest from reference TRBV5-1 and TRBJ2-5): KAGVTQTPRYLIKTRGQQVTLSCSPISGHRSVSWYQQTPGQGLQFLFEYFSETQRNKGNFPGRFSGRQFSNSRSEMNVSTLELGDSALYLCASSPTGETQYFGPGTRLLVL.

CDR3 nucleotides: TGTGCCAGCAGCCTCCTAGGCCCGGGGGGCTACACCTTC. Translated: CASSLLGPGGYTF. The genes are TRBV13 and TRBJ1-2; D ambiguous. The CDR3 is 13 amino acids. The germline V gene encodes CDR1 PRHDT and CDR2 FYEKMQ (reference sequence). Trimming pared 5 bases from V and 8 bases from J, leaving 15 bases between.

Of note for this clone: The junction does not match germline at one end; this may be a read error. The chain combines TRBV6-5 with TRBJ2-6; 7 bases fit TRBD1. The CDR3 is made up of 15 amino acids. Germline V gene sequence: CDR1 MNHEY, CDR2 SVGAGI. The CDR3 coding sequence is TGTGCCAGCAGTAGTACAGGGGTTGGGGCCAACGGCCTGACTTTC. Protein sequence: CASSSTGVGANGLTF.

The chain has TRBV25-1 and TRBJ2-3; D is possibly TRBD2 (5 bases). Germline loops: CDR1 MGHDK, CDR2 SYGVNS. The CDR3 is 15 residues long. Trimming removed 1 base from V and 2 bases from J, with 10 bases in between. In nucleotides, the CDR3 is TGTGCCAGCAGTGAATTCACTAGAGCCACAGATACGCAGTATTTT. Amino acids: CASSEFTRATDTQYF.

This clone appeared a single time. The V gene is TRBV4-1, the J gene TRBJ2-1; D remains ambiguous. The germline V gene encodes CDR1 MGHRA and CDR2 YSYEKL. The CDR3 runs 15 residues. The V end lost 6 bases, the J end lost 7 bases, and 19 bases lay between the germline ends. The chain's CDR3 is CASRKLPGSLNEQFF. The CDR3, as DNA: TGCGCCAGCAGGAAACTGCCCGGGTCTTTGAATGAGCAGTTCTTC.

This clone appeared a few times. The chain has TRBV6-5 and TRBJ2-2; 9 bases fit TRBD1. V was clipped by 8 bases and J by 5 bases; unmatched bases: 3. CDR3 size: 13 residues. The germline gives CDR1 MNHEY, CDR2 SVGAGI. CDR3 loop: CASGTGRTGELFF. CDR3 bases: TGTGCCAGCGGGACAGGGAGAACCGGGGAGCTGTTTTTT.

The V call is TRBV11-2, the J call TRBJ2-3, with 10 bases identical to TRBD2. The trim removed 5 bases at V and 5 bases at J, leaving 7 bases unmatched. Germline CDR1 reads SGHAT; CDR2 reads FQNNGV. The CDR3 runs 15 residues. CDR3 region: CASSTGTSEGDTQYF. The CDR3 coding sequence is TGTGCCAGCAGCACTGGGACTAGCGAGGGAGATACGCAGTATTTT.

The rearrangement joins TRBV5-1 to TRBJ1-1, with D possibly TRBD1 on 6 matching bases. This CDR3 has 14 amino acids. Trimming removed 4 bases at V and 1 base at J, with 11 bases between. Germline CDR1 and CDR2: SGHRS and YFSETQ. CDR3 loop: CASSPGQTNTEAFF. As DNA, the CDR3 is TGCGCCAGCAGCCCAGGACAGACGAACACTGAAGCTTTCTTT.

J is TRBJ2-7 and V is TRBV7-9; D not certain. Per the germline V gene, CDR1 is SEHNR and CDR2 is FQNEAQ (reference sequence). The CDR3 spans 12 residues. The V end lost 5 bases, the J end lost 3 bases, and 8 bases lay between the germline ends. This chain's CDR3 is CASSPGDYEQYF. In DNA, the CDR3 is TGTGCCAGCAGCCCCGGAGACTACGAGCAGTACTTC.

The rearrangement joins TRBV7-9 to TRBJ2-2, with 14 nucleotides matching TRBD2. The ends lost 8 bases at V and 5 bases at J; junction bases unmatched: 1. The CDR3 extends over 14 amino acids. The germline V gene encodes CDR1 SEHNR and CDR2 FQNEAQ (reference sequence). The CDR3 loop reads CASGTSGGTGELFF. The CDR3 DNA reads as TGTGCCAGCGGGACTAGCGGGGGAACCGGGGAGCTGTTTTTT.

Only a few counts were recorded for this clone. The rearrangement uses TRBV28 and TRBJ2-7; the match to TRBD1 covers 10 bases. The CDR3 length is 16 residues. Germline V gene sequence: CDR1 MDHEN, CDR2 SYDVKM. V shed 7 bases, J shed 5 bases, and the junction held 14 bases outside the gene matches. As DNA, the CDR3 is TGTGCCAGCACCCCCCCAATCCCGACAGGGGGCCACGAGCAGTACTTC. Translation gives CASTPPIPTGGHEQYF. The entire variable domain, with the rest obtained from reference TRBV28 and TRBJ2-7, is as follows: DVKVTQSSRYLVKRTGEKVFLECVQDMDHENMFWYRQDPGLGLRLIYFSYDVKMKEKGDIPEGYSVSREKKERFSLILESASTNQTSMYLCASTPPIPTGGHEQYFGPGTRLTVT.

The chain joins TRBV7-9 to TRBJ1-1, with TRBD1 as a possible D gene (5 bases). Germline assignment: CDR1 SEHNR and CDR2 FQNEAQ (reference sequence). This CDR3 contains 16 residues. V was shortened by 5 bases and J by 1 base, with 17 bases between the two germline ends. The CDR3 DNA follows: TGTGCCAGCAGCGGGGTCGGGGGATTTAAGAACACTGAAGCTTTCTTT. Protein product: CASSGVGGFKNTEAFF.